Listed below are T cell receptor beta chains from one sample, sequenced in a study of early T cells in non-severe SARS-CoV-2 infection. Each CDR3 protein gets one entry after TCRdb re-called the 5' RACE reads with MiXCR. The sample has nearly 80,000 distinct CDR3 sequences; over 10% are singletons. The sample consisted of whole blood. Receptor source: an adult who was a healthcare worker with PCR-confirmed SARS-CoV-2 infection or an uninfected control (not recorded which). Each CDR3 is given with its conserved first and last residue. For some rows the clone size is stated as once, few or many, or as a class when expanded; others skip it.

v_call: TRBV14
j_call: TRBJ2-3
clone_size: few
cdr3_aa: CASSQPGTDTQYF

v_call: TRBV29-1
j_call: TRBJ2-7
clone_size: few
cdr3_aa: CSVADRGLYEQYF

v_call: TRBV3-1
j_call: TRBJ2-1
clone_size: .
cdr3_aa: CASSQDESSPIYNEQFF

v_call: TRBV29-1
j_call: TRBJ1-2
clone_size: many
cdr3_aa: CSVTGQNYGYTF

v_call: TRBV5-1
j_call: TRBJ1-3
clone_size: few
cdr3_aa: CASSSQASGNTIYF

v_call: TRBV25-1
j_call: TRBJ2-3
clone_size: few
cdr3_aa: CASRGGGTDTQYF

v_call: TRBV3-1
j_call: TRBJ2-1
clone_size: .
cdr3_aa: CASSSRQALGHGQFF

v_call: TRBV11-3
j_call: TRBJ2-1
clone_size: few
cdr3_aa: CASSSGLAVYNEQFF

v_call: TRBV7-2
j_call: TRBJ2-7
clone_size: few
cdr3_aa: CASSPAGGGRSYEQYF

v_call: TRBV6-4
j_call: TRBJ1-1
clone_size: many
cdr3_aa: CASSVTGTGEAFF

v_call: TRBV19
j_call: TRBJ2-5
clone_size: few
cdr3_aa: CASSTGGTVQETQYF

v_call: TRBV25-1
j_call: TRBJ1-1
clone_size: few
cdr3_aa: CASSEWNVNTEAFF

v_call: TRBV20-1
j_call: TRBJ2-7
clone_size: many
cdr3_aa: CSAREVTGIGEQYF

v_call: TRBV29-1
j_call: TRBJ2-3
clone_size: .
cdr3_aa: CSVAETSMTDTQYF

v_call: TRBV6-1
j_call: TRBJ1-5
clone_size: .
cdr3_aa: CALAQDYNQPQHF

v_call: TRBV11-2
j_call: TRBJ2-3
clone_size: .
cdr3_aa: CASSSVGRSTDTQYF

v_call: TRBV10-3
j_call: TRBJ1-1
clone_size: few
cdr3_aa: CAISDRAGGERTEAFF

v_call: TRBV28
j_call: TRBJ2-3
clone_size: many
cdr3_aa: CASSLPTILAGNTDTQYF

v_call: TRBV6-6
j_call: TRBJ2-7
clone_size: many
cdr3_aa: CASSLSGGSSYEQYF

v_call: TRBV28
j_call: TRBJ2-7
clone_size: .
cdr3_aa: CASRTHGQGSYEQYF

v_call: TRBV7-9
j_call: TRBJ1-3
clone_size: .
cdr3_aa: CASSPPLGNTIYF

v_call: TRBV4-2
j_call: TRBJ2-2
clone_size: many
cdr3_aa: CASSPGGGLTGELFF

v_call: TRBV6-2/TRBV6-3
j_call: TRBJ2-7
clone_size: many
cdr3_aa: CASQGSWLLRKISYEQYF

v_call: TRBV7-2
j_call: TRBJ2-1
clone_size: few
cdr3_aa: CASSLGGQSYNEQFF

v_call: TRBV7-9
j_call: TRBJ2-7
clone_size: many
cdr3_aa: CASSYGGDREYF

v_call: TRBV27
j_call: TRBJ1-1
clone_size: many
cdr3_aa: CASSSRGLNTEAFF

v_call: TRBV6-5
j_call: TRBJ2-7
clone_size: few
cdr3_aa: CASSYKGNFYEQYF

v_call: TRBV11-2
j_call: TRBJ2-3
clone_size: .
cdr3_aa: CASSTGALGMKDTQYF

v_call: TRBV28
j_call: TRBJ1-3
clone_size: many
cdr3_aa: CASSEQGVSGNTIYF

v_call: TRBV28
j_call: TRBJ2-3
clone_size: .
cdr3_aa: CATFPGDTQYF

v_call: TRBV6-1
j_call: TRBJ1-5
clone_size: .
cdr3_aa: CASSERGGSSNQPQHF

v_call: TRBV25-1
j_call: TRBJ1-2
clone_size: few
cdr3_aa: CASSGTVGVYTF

v_call: TRBV28
j_call: TRBJ2-1
clone_size: many
cdr3_aa: CASSLTGSRSYNEQFF

v_call: TRBV10-1
j_call: TRBJ2-7
clone_size: .
cdr3_aa: CASSEGDRTYEQYF

v_call: TRBV7-9
j_call: TRBJ2-7
clone_size: few
cdr3_aa: CASSLISGPYEQYF

v_call: TRBV4-2
j_call: TRBJ2-7
clone_size: .
cdr3_aa: CASSQDVGTRYF

v_call: TRBV12-3/TRBV12-4
j_call: TRBJ1-2
clone_size: few
cdr3_aa: CASSSRDRGPNGYTF

v_call: TRBV6-6
j_call: TRBJ1-6
clone_size: .
cdr3_aa: CASREQGATNSPLHF

v_call: TRBV27
j_call: TRBJ1-6
clone_size: few
cdr3_aa: CASSPDDNSPLHF

v_call: TRBV6-5
j_call: TRBJ1-6
clone_size: many
cdr3_aa: CASSPAQGGAPYNSPLHF